This T cell receptor beta chain originates from a study of blood T cell repertoires in COVID-19 (dated by TCRdb to about 2020). Background on the whole study: The collaborator samples originated in the United States, Italy and Spain and spanned the acute and convalescent phases of COVID-19. The prospective study material was composed of cDNA or gDNA derived from T cells, B-cell-depleted T cells, or PBMCs. Deeply sampled blood TCRbeta repertoires from subjects exposed to, actively infected with, or recovered from COVID-19 were included in the dataset. The repertoires were released in a freely available public database meant as a resource for research on the immune response to SARS-CoV-2. Samples were obtained from the ongoing ImmuneRACE study (first 160 participants) and from about 1,300 subjects provided by 6 global collaborators. A de-identified subject ID, COVID-19 status, age in years and sex were almost always included in the sample metadata. HLA class I and class II types, where available, came from metadata supplied by the sample provider rather than from assay-based typing.

As regards this clone: What this receptor recognizes is not known. The record has no base qualities; no much larger clone is one base away.

In the prospective study, participants were roughly 18 to 90 years old, resided in 20 to 30 geographic areas of the United States, and were enrolled through a virtual design. To assign participants to cohorts, the prospective study relied on clinical history that participants themselves reported in a screening survey and a study questionnaire. In the prospective study, mobile phlebotomists collected whole blood, serum and a nasopharyngeal or oropharyngeal swab from each participant. Prospective study participants could optionally give additional blood draws and questionnaires over a roughly two-month period. Prospective study blood samples were shipped either frozen or at room temperature before DNA extraction. TCRbeta CDR3 regions were amplified from genomic DNA by means of the immunoSEQ Assay, a bias-controlled multiplex PCR. Under the source paper's analysis protocol: Within the assay, amplification of reference gene primers was used to estimate how many nucleated cells each sample contained. To quantify the absolute abundance of each unique TCRbeta CDR3 rearrangement, sequence reads were collapsed and filtered. For each sample, productive Simpson clonality was calculated by taking the square root of Simpson's diversity index across productive rearrangements. TCRdb re-hosts the immuneACCESS table, in-frame sequences only. Its copies lack some clones; in the studies checked, an unresolved V gene accounts for under half of them, and the cause for the rest is not known. The DNA gave D and trimming, while V, J and clone size come from that table. The sample table shows about 220,000 clones, and roughly 85% are seen once. 3% to 4.5% of the sample rests with the top ten.

Overall results and qualifications from the work: Clinical and demographic metadata were provided uncurated, with the amount varying by source and participant.

The CDR1 and CDR2 encoded by the germline V gene are SGDLS and YYNGEE. The junction shows trimming of 3 bases on V and 11 bases on J, and the gene matches do not reach 20 bases of it. The CDR3 has 18 amino acids, counting the end cysteine and phenylalanine. Left in the record is the CDR3 DNA by itself, 54 bases read in frame from the first base. The V gene is TRBV9 and the J gene is TRBJ2-3, with 11 bases in between that match TRBD1. This TCR was recovered from a woman in her 40s with acute COVID-19. Input material: PBMCs or T cells enriched from blood (not recorded which). The CDR3 is CASSGSGTGGGGEVKQYF. The DNA sequence is TGTGCCAGCAGCGGGTCCGGGACAGGGGGTGGTGGTGAGGTTAAGCAGTATTTT.